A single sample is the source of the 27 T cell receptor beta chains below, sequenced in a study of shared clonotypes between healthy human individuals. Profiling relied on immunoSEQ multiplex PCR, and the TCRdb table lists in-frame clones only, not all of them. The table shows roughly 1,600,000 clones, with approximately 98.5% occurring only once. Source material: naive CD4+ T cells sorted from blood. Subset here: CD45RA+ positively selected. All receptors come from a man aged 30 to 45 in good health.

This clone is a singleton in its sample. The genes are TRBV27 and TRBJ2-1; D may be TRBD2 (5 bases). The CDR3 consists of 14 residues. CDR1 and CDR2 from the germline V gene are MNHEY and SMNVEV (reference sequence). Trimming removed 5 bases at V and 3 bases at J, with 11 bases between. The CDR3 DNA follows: TGTGCCAGCAGTAGGCCAGGACTCTACAATGAGCAGTTCTTC. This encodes CASSRPGLYNEQFF.

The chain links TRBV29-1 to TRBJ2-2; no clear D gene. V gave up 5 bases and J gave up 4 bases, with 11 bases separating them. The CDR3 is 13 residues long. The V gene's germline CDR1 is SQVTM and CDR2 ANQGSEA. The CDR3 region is CSVSTAGTGELFF. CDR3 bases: TGCAGCGTTTCTACAGCAGGCACCGGGGAGCTGTTTTTT.

The CDR3 coding sequence is TGTGCCAGCAGCAACGTAGAAAAACTGTTTTTT. This sequence encodes CASSNVEKLFF. The chain joins TRBV7-9 to TRBJ1-4; D is ambiguous. The CDR3 has 11 residues. Germline loops: CDR1 SEHNR, CDR2 FQNEAQ (reference sequence). V was cut by 5 bases and J by 8 bases, with 6 bases left in between.

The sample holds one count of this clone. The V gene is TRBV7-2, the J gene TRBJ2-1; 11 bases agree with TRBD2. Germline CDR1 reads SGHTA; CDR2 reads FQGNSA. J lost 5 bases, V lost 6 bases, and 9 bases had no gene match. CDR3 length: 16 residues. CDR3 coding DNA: TGTGCCAGCAGAGAGAGACTAGCGGGGCTCAACAATGAGCAGTTCTTC. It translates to CASRERLAGLNNEQFF.

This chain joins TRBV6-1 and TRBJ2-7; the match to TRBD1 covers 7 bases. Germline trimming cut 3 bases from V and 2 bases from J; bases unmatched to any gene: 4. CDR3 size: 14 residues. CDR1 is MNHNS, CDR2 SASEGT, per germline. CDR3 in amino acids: CASSDRGRTYEQYF. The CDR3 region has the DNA TGTGCCAGCAGTGACAGGGGGAGAACCTACGAGCAGTACTTC.

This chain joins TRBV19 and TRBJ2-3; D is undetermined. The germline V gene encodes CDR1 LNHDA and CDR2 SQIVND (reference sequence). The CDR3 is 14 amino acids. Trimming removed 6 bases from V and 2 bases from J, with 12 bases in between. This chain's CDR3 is CASRLGENTDTQYF. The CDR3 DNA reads TGTGCCAGTAGGCTGGGCGAAAACACAGATACGCAGTATTTT.

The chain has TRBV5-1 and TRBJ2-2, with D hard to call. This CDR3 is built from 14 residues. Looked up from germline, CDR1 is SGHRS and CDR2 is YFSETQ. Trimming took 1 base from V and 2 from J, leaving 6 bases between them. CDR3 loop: CASSLNANTGELFF. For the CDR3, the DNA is TGCGCCAGCAGCTTGAACGCCAACACCGGGGAGCTGTTTTTT.

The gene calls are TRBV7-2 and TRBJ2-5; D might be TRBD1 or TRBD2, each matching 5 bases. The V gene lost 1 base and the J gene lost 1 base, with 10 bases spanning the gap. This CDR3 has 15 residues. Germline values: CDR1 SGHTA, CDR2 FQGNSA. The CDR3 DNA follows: TGTGCCAGCAGCTTAGTTTGGGGGAGCCAAGAGACCCAGTACTTC. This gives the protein CASSLVWGSQETQYF.

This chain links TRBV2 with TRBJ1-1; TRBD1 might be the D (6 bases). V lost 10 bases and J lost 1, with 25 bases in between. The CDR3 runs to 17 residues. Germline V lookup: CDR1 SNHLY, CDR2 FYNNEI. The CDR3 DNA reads TGTGCCACCAGGAGTAACGCTCCGGGACATCGGAACACTGAAGCTTTCTTT. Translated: CATRSNAPGHRNTEAFF. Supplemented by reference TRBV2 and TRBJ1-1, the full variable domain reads EPEVTQTPSHQVTQMGQEVILRCVPISNHLYFYWYRQILGQKVEFLVSFYNNEISEKSEIFDDQFSVERPDGSNFTLKIRSTKLEDSAMYFCATRSNAPGHRNTEAFFGQGTRLTVV.

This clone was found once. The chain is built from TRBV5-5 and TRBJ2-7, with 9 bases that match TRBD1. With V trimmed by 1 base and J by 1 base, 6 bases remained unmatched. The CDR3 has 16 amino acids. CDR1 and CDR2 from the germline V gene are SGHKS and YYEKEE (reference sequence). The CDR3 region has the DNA TGTGCCAGCAGCTTGTTTCCCGGGACAGGGTCCTACGAGCAGTACTTC. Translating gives CASSLFPGTGSYEQYF.

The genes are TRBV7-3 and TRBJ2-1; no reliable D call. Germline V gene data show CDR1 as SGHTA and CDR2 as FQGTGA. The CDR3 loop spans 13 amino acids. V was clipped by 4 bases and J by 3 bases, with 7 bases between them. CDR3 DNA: TGTGCCAGCAGCTCGGACGTCTACAATGAGCAGTTCTTC. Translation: CASSSDVYNEQFF.

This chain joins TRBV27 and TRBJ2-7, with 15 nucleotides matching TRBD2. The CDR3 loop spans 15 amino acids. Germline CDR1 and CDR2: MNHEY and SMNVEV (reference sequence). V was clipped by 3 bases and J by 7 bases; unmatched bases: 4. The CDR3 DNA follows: TGTGCCAGCAGTTTGCAGGGACTAGCGGGAGGAGAGCAGTACTTC. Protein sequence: CASSLQGLAGGEQYF.

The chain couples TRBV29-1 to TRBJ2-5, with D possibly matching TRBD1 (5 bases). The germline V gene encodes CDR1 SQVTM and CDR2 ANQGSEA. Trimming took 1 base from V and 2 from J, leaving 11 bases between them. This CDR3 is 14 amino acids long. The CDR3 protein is CSVEVVYRQETQYF. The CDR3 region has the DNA TGCAGCGTTGAAGTAGTCTACAGGCAAGAGACCCAGTACTTC.

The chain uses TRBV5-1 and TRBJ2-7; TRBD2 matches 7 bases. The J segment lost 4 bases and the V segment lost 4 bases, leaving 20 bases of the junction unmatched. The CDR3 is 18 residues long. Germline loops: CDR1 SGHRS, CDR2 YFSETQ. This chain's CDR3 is CASSRTGTKNPGYYEQYF. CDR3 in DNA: TGCGCCAGCAGCCGAACCGGGACTAAAAATCCGGGGTATTACGAGCAGTACTTC. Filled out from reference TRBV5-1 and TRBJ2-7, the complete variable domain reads KAGVTQTPRYLIKTRGQQVTLSCSPISGHRSVSWYQQTPGQGLQFLFEYFSETQRNKGNFPGRFSGRQFSNSRSEMNVSTLELGDSALYLCASSRTGTKNPGYYEQYFGPGTRLTVT.

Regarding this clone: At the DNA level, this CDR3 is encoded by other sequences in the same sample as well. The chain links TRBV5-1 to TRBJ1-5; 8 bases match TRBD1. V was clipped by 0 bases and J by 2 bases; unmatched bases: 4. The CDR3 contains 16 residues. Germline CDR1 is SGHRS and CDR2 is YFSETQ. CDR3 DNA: TGCGCCAGCAGCTTGGGGACAGGGTCCGGCAATCAGCCCCAGCATTTT. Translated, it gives CASSLGTGSGNQPQHF.

For the CDR3, the DNA is TGTGCCACCAGCAGAGTAACCGGGGTAGCGGGATTGACAGATACGCAGTATTTT. Translation gives CATSRVTGVAGLTDTQYF. The chain links TRBV15 to TRBJ2-3; 8 bases align to TRBD2. The length of the CDR3 is 18 residues. Trimming took 1 base from V and 3 from J; bases not matched to a gene: 12. The germline gives CDR1 LNHNV, CDR2 YYDKDF (reference sequence).

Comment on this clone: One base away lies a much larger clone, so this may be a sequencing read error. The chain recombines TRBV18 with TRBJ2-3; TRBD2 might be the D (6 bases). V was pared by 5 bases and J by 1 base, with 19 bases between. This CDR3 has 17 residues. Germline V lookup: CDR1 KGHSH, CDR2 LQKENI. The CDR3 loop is CASSSPSGGSRTDTQYF. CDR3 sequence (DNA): TGTGCCAGCTCATCCCCCTCAGGAGGGAGCCGCACAGATACGCAGTATTTT. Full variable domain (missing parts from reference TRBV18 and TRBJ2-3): NAGVMQNPRHLVRRRGQEARLRCSPMKGHSHVYWYRQLPEEGLKFMVYLQKENIIDESGMPKERFSAEFPKEGPSILRIQQVVRGDSAAYFCASSSPSGGSRTDTQYFGPGTRLTVL.

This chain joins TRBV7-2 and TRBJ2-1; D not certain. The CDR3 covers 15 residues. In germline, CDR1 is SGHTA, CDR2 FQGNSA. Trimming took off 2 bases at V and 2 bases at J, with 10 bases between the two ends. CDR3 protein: CASSLHPRPYNEQFF. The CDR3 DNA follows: TGTGCCAGCAGCTTACACCCCCGGCCCTACAATGAGCAGTTCTTC. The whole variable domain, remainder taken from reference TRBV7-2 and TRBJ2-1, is GAGVSQSPSNKVTEKGKDVELRCDPISGHTALYWYRQSLGQGLEFLIYFQGNSAPDKSGLPSDRFSAERTGGSVSTLTIQRTQQEDSAVYLCASSLHPRPYNEQFFGPGTRLTVL.

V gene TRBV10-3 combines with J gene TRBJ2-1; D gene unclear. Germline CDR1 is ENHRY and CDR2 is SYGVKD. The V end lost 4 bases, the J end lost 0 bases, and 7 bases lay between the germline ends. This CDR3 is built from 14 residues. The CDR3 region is CAISGRDSYNEQFF. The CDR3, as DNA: TGTGCCATCAGTGGAAGGGACTCCTACAATGAGCAGTTCTTC.

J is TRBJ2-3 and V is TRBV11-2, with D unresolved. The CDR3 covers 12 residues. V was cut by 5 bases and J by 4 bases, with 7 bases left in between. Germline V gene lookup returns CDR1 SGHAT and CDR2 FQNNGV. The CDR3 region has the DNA TGTGCCAGCAGCCTTGGATCAGATACGCAGTATTTT. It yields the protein CASSLGSDTQYF.

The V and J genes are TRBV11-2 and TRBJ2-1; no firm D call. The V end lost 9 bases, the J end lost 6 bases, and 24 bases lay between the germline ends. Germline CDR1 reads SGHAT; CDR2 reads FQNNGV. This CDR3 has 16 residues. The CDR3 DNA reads TGTGCCAGTGGGTGGACCCCCCTGGGTCTTTCCAATGAGCAGTTCTTC. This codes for CASGWTPLGLSNEQFF.

This CDR3 is CASSFSGLAGSYQETQYF. The CDR3 DNA reads TGCGCCAGCAGCTTTTCGGGACTAGCGGGATCGTACCAAGAGACCCAGTACTTC. The rearrangement uses TRBV5-1 and TRBJ2-5; 13 nucleotides agree with TRBD2. Germline-derived CDR1 and CDR2 are SGHRS and YFSETQ. V lost 2 bases and J lost 0; bases outside the gene matches: 7. The CDR3 runs 18 residues.

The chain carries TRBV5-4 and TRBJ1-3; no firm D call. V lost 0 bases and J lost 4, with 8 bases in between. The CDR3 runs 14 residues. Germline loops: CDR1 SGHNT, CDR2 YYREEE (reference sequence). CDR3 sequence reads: CASSLAAEGNTIYF. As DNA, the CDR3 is TGTGCCAGCAGCTTGGCCGCAGAGGGAAACACCATATATTTT.

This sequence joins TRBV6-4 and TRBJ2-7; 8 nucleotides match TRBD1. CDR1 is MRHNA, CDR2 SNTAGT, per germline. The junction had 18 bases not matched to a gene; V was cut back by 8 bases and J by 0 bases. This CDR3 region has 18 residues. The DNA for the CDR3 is TGTGCCAGCCTAAGGACAGGGATGGATCAGAGGCTCTCCTACGAGCAGTACTTC. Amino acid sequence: CASLRTGMDQRLSYEQYF.

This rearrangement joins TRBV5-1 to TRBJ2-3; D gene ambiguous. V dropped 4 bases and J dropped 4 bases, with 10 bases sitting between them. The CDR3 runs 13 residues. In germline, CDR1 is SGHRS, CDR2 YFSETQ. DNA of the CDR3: TGCGCCAGCAGCAGGGTCATGCCAGATACGCAGTATTTT. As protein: CASSRVMPDTQYF.

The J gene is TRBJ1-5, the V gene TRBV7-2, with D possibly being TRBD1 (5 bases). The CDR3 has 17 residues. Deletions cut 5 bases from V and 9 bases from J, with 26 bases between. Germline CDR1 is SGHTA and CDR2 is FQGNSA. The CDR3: CASSREGPNSPLRPQHF. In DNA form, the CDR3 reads TGTGCCAGCAGCCGAGAGGGGCCCAACAGCCCTCTCCGGCCCCAGCATTTT.

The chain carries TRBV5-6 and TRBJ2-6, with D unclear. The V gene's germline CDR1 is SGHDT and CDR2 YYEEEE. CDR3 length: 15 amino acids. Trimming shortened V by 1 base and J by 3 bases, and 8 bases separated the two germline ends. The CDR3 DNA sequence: TGTGCCAGCAGCTTGTCATCTCGTGGGGCCAACGTCCTGACTTTC. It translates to CASSLSSRGANVLTF.